At least ten counts were recorded for the clone carrying this T cell receptor beta chain. The sample comes from a study of blood T cells in healthy people across ages. The use of a sample-barcoded 5' primer and a J-beta primer mix characterized a second PCR of about 6 to 12 cycles. Via MiXCR, TCRdb re-called the 5' RACE reads, giving one row per CDR3 protein. The table lists 500,000 to 650,000 distinct CDR3 sequences, around 27% of them singletons. CDR3 length: 13 residues. Trimming took 4 bases from V and 1 from J, leaving 7 bases between them. Each sample yielded at least 6 million isolated PBMCs. RNA extraction gave at least 5.5 micrograms of total RNA per sample. The data were also submitted as part of a second study, on T cells of mothers and their children. This second study notes: Reads obtained per mother exceeded 9.5 million TCR beta CDR3 reads, with approximately 3 million obtained per child.

The sequence was collected from a boy aged 2 to 10 in good health. Material for sequencing was blood. This chain joins TRBV12-3 or TRBV12-4 and TRBJ2-5; D not resolved. Written as DNA, the CDR3 is TGTGCCAGCAGTTCCGATGGCCAAGAGACCCAGTACTTC. Translated: CASSSDGQETQYF.